This record covers a single TCR beta chain. Its antigen is still unknown. This sample is drawn from a study of cytomegalovirus exposure and HLA in healthy donors. Regarding the study as a whole: Previous analysis showed most TCR beta V segments were productive about 90% or about 30% of the time.

The study ran its PCR with 60 Vbeta and 13 Jbeta primers. Profiled with immunoSEQ multiplex PCR; TCRdb holds only in-frame clones, not every one. This table has approximately 140,000 clones, roughly 88% appearing once. This TCR came from a woman aged 40 to 50 in good health and CMV-seronegative. The specimen sequenced was PBMCs.

Here the CDR3 DNA reads TGTGCCAGTTCTTGGGTAGGCGGCTCCTACGAGCAGTACTTC. Translation: CASSWVGGSYEQYF. The chain employs TRBV2 and TRBJ2-7, with unresolved D. CDR3 size: 14 residues. Trimming took off 9 bases at V and 0 bases at J, with 15 bases between the two ends. Germline V CDR1 and CDR2: SNHLY, FYNNEI.